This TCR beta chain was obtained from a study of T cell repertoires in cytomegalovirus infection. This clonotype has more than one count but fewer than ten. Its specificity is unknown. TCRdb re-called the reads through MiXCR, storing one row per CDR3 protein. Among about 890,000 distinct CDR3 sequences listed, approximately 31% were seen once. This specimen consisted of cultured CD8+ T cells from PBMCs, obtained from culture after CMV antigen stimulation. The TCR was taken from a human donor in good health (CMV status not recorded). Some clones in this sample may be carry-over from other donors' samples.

The CDR3 protein is CASSLYLREVGGENTEAFF. As DNA, the CDR3 is TGTGCCAGCAGCTTATACTTACGAGAGGTCGGGGGTGAGAACACTGAAGCTTTCTTT. This chain joins TRBV7-6 and TRBJ1-1; perhaps TRBD1 as D (5 bases). Germline-derived CDR1 and CDR2 are SGHVS and FNYEAQ. V was trimmed by 2 bases and J by 1 base, leaving 23 bases between them. CDR3 length equals 19 residues.